The 14 T cell receptor beta chains listed next were all sequenced from one sample in a study of T cell responses to AZD1222 COVID-19 vaccine. Libraries were prepared by immunoSEQ multiplex PCR; TCRdb keeps only in-frame clonotypes and omits some of them. The table has some 150,000 clones, just over 90% seen once. The material sequenced was peripheral blood, taken on day 0 of MenACWY control vaccination. These receptors were collected from an adult in good health.

The chain couples TRBV27 to TRBJ1-5, with D tentatively TRBD1 (6 bases). With 4 bases removed from V and 3 bases from J, the gap between germline ends came to 16 bases. This CDR3 spans 16 amino acids. Germline V CDR1 and CDR2: MNHEY, SMNVEV (reference sequence). The CDR3 is CASSSGGWGINQPQHF. The CDR3 region has the DNA TGTGCCAGCAGTTCCGGGGGCTGGGGGATCAATCAGCCCCAGCATTTT.

This chain links TRBV6-5 with TRBJ2-1; D unresolved. CDR3 size: 13 residues. The V and J ends lost 5 bases and 4 bases respectively, with 9 bases between them. Germline-derived CDR1 and CDR2 are MNHEY and SVGAGI. The CDR3 sequence is CASSPLGYNEQFF. In DNA form, the CDR3 reads TGTGCCAGCAGTCCTCTCGGTTACAATGAGCAGTTCTTC.

The V call is TRBV19, the J call TRBJ1-5, with 7 bases aligning to TRBD1. The length of the CDR3 is 14 residues. Germline V gene data show CDR1 as LNHDA and CDR2 as SQIVND (reference sequence). Unmatched junction bases numbered 6, after V lost 7 bases and J lost 3 bases. CDR3 sequence: CASKLDRVNQPQHF. The CDR3 region has the DNA TGTGCCAGTAAACTCGACAGGGTCAATCAGCCCCAGCATTTT.

V is TRBV7-9 and J is TRBJ1-4, with D unresolved. The germline V gene encodes CDR1 SEHNR and CDR2 FQNEAQ (reference sequence). The CDR3 spans 15 residues. Trimming took off 5 bases at V and 8 bases at J, with 18 bases between the two ends. CDR3 sequence: CASSPSLGVEEKLFF. The CDR3 bases are TGTGCCAGCAGCCCATCCCTCGGGGTAGAAGAAAAACTGTTTTTT.

The V call is TRBV5-6, the J call TRBJ2-7; 7 bases agree with TRBD2. This CDR3 has 14 amino acids. Germline V gene sequence: CDR1 SGHDT, CDR2 YYEEEE. J was trimmed by 5 bases and V by 2 bases; bases with no gene match: 7. CDR3 protein: CASSFSAGVNEQYF. DNA for the CDR3: TGTGCCAGCAGCTTCTCGGCGGGAGTGAACGAGCAGTACTTC.

The rearrangement joins TRBV19 to TRBJ1-1; a possible D gene is TRBD1 (6 bases). The CDR3 covers 17 residues. The germline gives CDR1 LNHDA, CDR2 SQIVND (reference sequence). Deletions cut 7 bases from V and 0 bases from J, with 21 bases between. CDR3: CASNSILVRGLNTEAFF. CDR3 DNA: TGTGCCAGTAACTCCATACTCGTCAGGGGACTGAACACTGAAGCTTTCTTT.

This chain links TRBV28 with TRBJ1-2; no clear D. The CDR3 has 13 amino acids. The germline V gene encodes CDR1 MDHEN and CDR2 SYDVKM. Trimming took off 6 bases at V and 6 bases at J, with 14 bases between the two ends. The CDR3, as DNA: TGTGCCAGCAGGCCCCCGGCGCTCCATGGCTACACCTTC. This encodes CASRPPALHGYTF.

The rearrangement uses TRBV5-1 and TRBJ2-5; 7 bases align to TRBD1. This CDR3 has 15 amino acids. Germline V gene lookup returns CDR1 SGHRS and CDR2 YFSETQ. J lost 0 bases, V lost 2 bases, and 4 bases had no gene match. CDR3 sequence: CASSFPGTDQETQYF. The CDR3 nucleotides are TGCGCCAGCAGCTTCCCCGGGACAGACCAAGAGACCCAGTACTTC.

The rearrangement links TRBV7-2 to TRBJ2-7; TRBD1 matches 12 bases. The CDR3 length is 15 residues. Trimming removed 0 bases from V and 6 bases from J; junction bases left unmatched: 3. CDR1 and CDR2 (germline): SGHTA, FQGNSA. The CDR3 protein is CASSLAGDRGREQYF. CDR3 coding DNA: TGTGCCAGCAGCTTAGCGGGGGACAGGGGGCGCGAGCAGTACTTC.

The chain combines TRBV27 with TRBJ2-1, with TRBD2 as a possible D gene (6 bases). The CDR3 length is 14 residues. Trimming took 4 bases from V and 6 from J, leaving 13 bases between them. Germline CDR1 MNHEY, CDR2 SMNVEV (reference sequence). The DNA of the CDR3 is TGTGCCAGCAGTTGGGGGACCGGGGGCAATGAGCAGTTCTTC. The encoded protein is CASSWGTGGNEQFF.

CDR3 residues: CASSLGGSNEQFF. The CDR3 region has the DNA TGCGCCAGCAGCTTGGGAGGTTCCAATGAGCAGTTCTTC. This chain connects TRBV5-1 to TRBJ2-1; D gene unclear. V lost 0 bases and J lost 6, with 7 bases in between. Germline-derived CDR1 and CDR2 are SGHRS and YFSETQ. The CDR3 is made up of 13 amino acids.

The V gene is TRBV30, the J gene TRBJ1-4; 9 positions agree with TRBD1. The V gene's germline CDR1 is GTSNPN and CDR2 SVGIG (reference sequence). J was trimmed by 4 bases and V by 2 bases; bases with no gene match: 8. The CDR3 has 16 residues. The CDR3 DNA reads TGTGCCTGGAGTCGACAGGGGGGGATTGGTAATGAAAAACTGTTTTTT. Residues: CAWSRQGGIGNEKLFF.

V usage is TRBV19 and J usage is TRBJ2-7, with a tentative D call TRBD1 (5 bases). The CDR3 sequence is 12 residues long. CDR1 LNHDA and CDR2 SQIVND come from the germline V gene (reference sequence). The ends were cut back, 8 bases at V and 4 bases at J, with 12 bases in the middle. The CDR3 coding sequence is TGTGCCAGTGGCCAGGGAATATACGAGCAGTACTTC. It is translated as CASGQGIYEQYF.

This chain links TRBV7-9 with TRBJ1-4; 7 nucleotides match TRBD1. Germline values: CDR1 SEHNR, CDR2 FQNEAQ (reference sequence). The ends lost 5 bases at V and 8 bases at J; junction bases unmatched: 14. CDR3 length: 16 residues. CDR3 residues: CASSAGDRATVEKLFF. In DNA, the CDR3 is TGTGCCAGCAGCGCGGGTGACAGGGCGACCGTAGAAAAACTGTTTTTT.